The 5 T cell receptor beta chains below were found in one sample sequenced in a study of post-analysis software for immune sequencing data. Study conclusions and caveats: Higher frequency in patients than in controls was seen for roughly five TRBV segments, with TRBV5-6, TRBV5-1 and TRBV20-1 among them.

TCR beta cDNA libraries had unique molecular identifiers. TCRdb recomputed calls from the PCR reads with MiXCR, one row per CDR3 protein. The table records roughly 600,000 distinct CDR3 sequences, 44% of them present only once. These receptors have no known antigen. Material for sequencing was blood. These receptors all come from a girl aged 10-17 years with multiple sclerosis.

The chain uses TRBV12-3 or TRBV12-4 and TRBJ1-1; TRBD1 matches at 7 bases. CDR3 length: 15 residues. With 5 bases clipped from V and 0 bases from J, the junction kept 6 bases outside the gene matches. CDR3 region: CASSRGQVMNTEAFF. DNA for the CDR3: TGTGCCAGCAGTCGAGGACAGGTTATGAACACTGAAGCTTTCTTT.

The CDR3 protein is CASSQDWLAGYEQYF. CDR3 sequence (DNA): TGCGCCAGCAGCCAAGATTGGCTAGCGGGGTACGAGCAGTACTTC. The chain couples TRBV4-1 to TRBJ2-7; 9 nucleotides align to TRBD2. With 0 bases clipped from V and 4 bases from J, the junction kept 4 bases outside the gene matches. The CDR3 spans 15 residues. Germline-derived CDR1 and CDR2 are MGHRA and YSYEKL.

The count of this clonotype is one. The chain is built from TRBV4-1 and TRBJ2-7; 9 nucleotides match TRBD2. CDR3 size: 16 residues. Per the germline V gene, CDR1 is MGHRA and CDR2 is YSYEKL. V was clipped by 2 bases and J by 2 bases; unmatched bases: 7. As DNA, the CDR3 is TGCGCCAGCAGCCAACCTCTAGCGGGAAGGGCCTACGAGCAGTACTTC. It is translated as CASSQPLAGRAYEQYF.

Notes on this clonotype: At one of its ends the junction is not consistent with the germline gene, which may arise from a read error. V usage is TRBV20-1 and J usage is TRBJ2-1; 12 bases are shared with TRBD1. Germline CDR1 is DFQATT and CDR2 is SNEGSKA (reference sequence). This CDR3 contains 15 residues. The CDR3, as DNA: TGCAGTGCGACGAATCCCGGGACAGGGGGCGATGAGCAGGTCTTC. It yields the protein CSATNPGTGGDEQVF.

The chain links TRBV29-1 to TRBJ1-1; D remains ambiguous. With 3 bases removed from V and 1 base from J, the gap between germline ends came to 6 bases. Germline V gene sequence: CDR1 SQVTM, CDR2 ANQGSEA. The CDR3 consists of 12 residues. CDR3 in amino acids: CSVDRGNTEAFF. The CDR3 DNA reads TGCAGCGTTGATAGAGGGAACACTGAAGCTTTCTTT. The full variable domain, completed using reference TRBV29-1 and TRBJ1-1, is SAVISQKPSRDICQRGTSLTIQCQVDSQVTMMFWYRQQPGQSLTLIATANQGSEATYESGFVIDKFPISRPNLTFSTLTVSNMSPEDSSIYLCSVDRGNTEAFFGQGTRLTVV.